The 3 T cell receptor beta chains given below trace back to one sample, sequenced in a study of T-cell memory formation after mild COVID-19 (dated by TCRdb to about 2021). Library construction relied on 5' RACE. TCRdb shows the sequencer as Illumina NovaSeq 6000. TCRdb itself trimmed the public reads at Q25 with fastp, ran MiXCR and retained productive beta chains. Identical CDR3 protein sequences are pooled into one entry, listed with their most common genes and DNA. Counted in this sample were roughly 350,000 distinct CDR3 sequences; roughly 13% of them appeared once. In total, the top ten clones hold over 20% of the sample. Sequences were obtained from PBMCs or a T cell subset sorted from them (not recorded which). Source of these receptors: a man aged 18 to 30 who had mild COVID-19 (a few samples of this study predate the infection). The sample titles of this study are shuffled in the database, so cell type and time point are left out; the donor was told from shared clones.

Regarding this clonotype: At one of its ends the junction is not consistent with the germline gene, which may arise from a read error. The genes are TRBV7-3 and TRBJ1-1; weak D call: TRBD1 (6 bases). The CDR3 extends over 16 amino acids. Looked up from germline, CDR1 is SGHTA and CDR2 is FQGTGA. The CDR3 here is CASSLWRGEGDTEAFF. The CDR3, as DNA: TGTGCCAGCAGCTTATGGAGGGGGGAAGGAGACACAGAAGCTTTCTTT.

The chain combines TRBV19 with TRBJ2-7; the D gene is possibly TRBD2 (6 bases). The CDR3 consists of 13 residues. Looked up from germline, CDR1 is LNHDA and CDR2 is SQIVND (reference sequence). Trimming removed 6 bases from V and 3 bases from J, with 12 bases in between. The CDR3 nucleotides read TGTGCCAGTAGGTCTGGACTAAGCTACGAGCAGTACTTC. It encodes CASRSGLSYEQYF.

This clonotype was picked up one time. This chain links TRBV20-1 with TRBJ2-5; 7 bases are shared with TRBD2. Germline-derived CDR1 and CDR2 are DFQATT and SNEGSKA (reference sequence). This CDR3 has 13 amino acids. Trimming at V came to 6 bases and at J to 3 bases, leaving 7 bases not matched to a gene. CDR3 coding DNA: TGCAGTGCCCGGACTAGGGGTAAAGAGACCCAGTACTTC. Protein: CSARTRGKETQYF.